The 25 T cell receptor beta chains reported below all come from one sample, sequenced in a study of CD8 T cells in Susac syndrome (dated by TCRdb to between 2018 and 2021). Libraries came from the immunoSEQ multiplex PCR assay. RNA was extracted using the RNeasy kit, and about 0.5 to 1 ug of the RNA was reverse transcribed with random hexamers. TCRdb reran the public reads through fastp at Q25 and MiXCR, keeping productive beta chains. One record per CDR3 amino acid sequence lists the most common genes and DNA. The sample table lists 130,000 or so distinct CDR3 sequences, roughly 80% of them with a count of one. Roughly 0.5% of the sample goes to the ten largest clones. Sample: CD8+ T cells from PBMCs. The receptors were sampled from a human donor with multiple sclerosis.

The chain uses TRBV7-8 and TRBJ2-1, with D maybe TRBD2 (6 bases). Trimming left V 7 bases short and J 0 bases short, with 16 bases between. Looked up from germline, CDR1 is SGHVS and CDR2 is FQNEAQ. The CDR3 totals 16 residues. CDR3 sequence (DNA): TGTGCCAGCAACCCCACCTTGGGGGGCTCCTACAATGAGCAGTTCTTC. This sequence encodes CASNPTLGGSYNEQFF.

The chain carries TRBV11-2 and TRBJ2-7; D is perhaps TRBD1 or TRBD2 (6 bases each). The V and J ends lost 3 bases and 5 bases respectively, with 11 bases between them. The CDR3 extends over 13 amino acids. The germline V gene has CDR1 SGHAT and CDR2 FQNNGV. CDR3 residues: CASSFGGRDEQYV. In DNA form, the CDR3 reads TGTGCCAGCAGCTTCGGGGGCCGGGACGAGCAGTACGTC.

This clonotype was observed a single time. The chain has TRBV28 and TRBJ2-7, with D unclear. This CDR3 spans 15 amino acids. Germline CDR1 is MDHEN and CDR2 is SYDVKM. Trimming cost V 7 bases and J 0 bases, with 16 bases left between them. The DNA of the CDR3 is TGTGCCAGCACCCCCCCCGGCCGCCACTCCTACGAGCAGTACTTC. Translated: CASTPPGRHSYEQYF. Drawing the rest from reference TRBV28 and TRBJ2-7, the complete variable domain is DVKVTQSSRYLVKRTGEKVFLECVQDMDHENMFWYRQDPGLGLRLIYFSYDVKMKEKGDIPEGYSVSREKKERFSLILESASTNQTSMYLCASTPPGRHSYEQYFGPGTRLTVT.

This clonotype was detected once. The chain is built from TRBV7-9 and TRBJ2-1; unclear D gene. The CDR3 has 13 residues. Germline lookup yields CDR1 SEHNR and CDR2 FQNEAQ (reference sequence). Trimming took off 5 bases at V and 5 bases at J, with 10 bases between the two ends. The CDR3: CASSEDNDNEQFF. The CDR3 bases are TGTGCCAGCAGCGAAGACAACGACAATGAGCAGTTCTTC. Using reference TRBV7-9 and TRBJ2-1 for the parts outside the CDR3, the full variable domain is DTGVSQNPRHKITKRGQNVTFRCDPISEHNRLYWYRQTLGQGPEFLTYFQNEAQLEKSRLLSDRFSAERPKGSFSTLEIQRTEQGDSAMYLCASSEDNDNEQFFGPGTRLTVL.

The chain employs TRBV23-1 and TRBJ1-4; the D gene is possibly TRBD1 (6 bases). TRBV23-1 is reported as an ORF; its role is uncertain. The CDR3 spans 16 residues. Trimming removed 4 bases at V and 8 bases at J, with 20 bases between. The DNA for the CDR3 is TGCGCCAGCAGTCCCCGCCCGTCAGGGGCTCGGGAAAAACTGTTTTTT. This codes for CASSPRPSGAREKLFF.

The chain employs TRBV29-1 and TRBJ2-1; D is unresolved. V lost 5 bases and J lost 1, with 9 bases in between. The CDR3 runs 13 residues. Germline-derived CDR1 and CDR2 are SQVTM and ANQGSEA. In DNA, the CDR3 is TGCAGCGTTCTAACAGTTTCCTACAATGAGCAGTTCTTC. Translating gives CSVLTVSYNEQFF.

The chain is built from TRBV4-2 and TRBJ2-5, with a tentative D call TRBD1 (6 bases). Germline V gene sequence: CDR1 LGHNA, CDR2 YNFKEQ. The CDR3 runs 12 residues. Trimming stripped 4 bases from V and 5 bases from J, with 8 bases between. CDR3 bases: TGTGCCAGCAGCCGGGGGCCGGAGACCCAGTACTTC. Amino acid sequence: CASSRGPETQYF.

The chain uses TRBV28 and TRBJ2-2; D is possibly TRBD2 (5 bases). Germline-derived CDR1 and CDR2 are MDHEN and SYDVKM. CDR3 length equals 15 residues. The germline V and J ends were trimmed by 3 bases and 3 bases, with 11 bases remaining between them. The CDR3: CASSFPLGDTGELFF. The CDR3 DNA follows: TGTGCCAGCAGTTTCCCCCTCGGGGACACCGGGGAGCTGTTTTTT.

V is TRBV5-5 and J is TRBJ1-1; tentatively, D is TRBD1 (6 bases). The CDR3 has 14 residues. Germline assignment: CDR1 SGHKS and CDR2 YYEKEE (reference sequence). V was shortened by 4 bases and J by 1 base, with 11 bases between the two germline ends. The CDR3 region has the DNA TGTGCCAGCAGCACCAAACAGGGGAACACTGAAGCTTTCTTT. This translates into CASSTKQGNTEAFF.

The chain couples TRBV24-1 to TRBJ1-1; D may be TRBD1 (5 bases). This CDR3 contains 13 residues. V dropped 8 bases and J dropped 0 bases, with 9 bases sitting between them. CDR1 and CDR2 (germline): KGHDR, SFDVKD. CDR3: CATTAGMNTEAFF. In DNA, the CDR3 is TGTGCCACCACAGCAGGGATGAACACTGAAGCTTTCTTT.

CDR3 DNA sequence: TGCAGCGGTGAGGGGGACACTGAAGCTTTCTTT. Encoded protein: CSGEGDTEAFF. The chain links TRBV29-1 to TRBJ1-1, with D perhaps TRBD1 (6 bases). This CDR3 is 11 amino acids long. V was shortened by 7 bases and J by 3 bases, with 9 bases between the two germline ends. Germline V gives CDR1 SQVTM, CDR2 ANQGSEA.

V and J are TRBV7-9 and TRBJ1-1, with D perhaps matching TRBD1 (5 bases). Trimming took off 10 bases at V and 1 base at J, with 10 bases between the two ends. The CDR3 consists of 12 residues. The germline V gene has CDR1 SEHNR and CDR2 FQNEAQ (reference sequence). CDR3 DNA: TGTGCCACCTCCGACAGGAACACTGAAGCTTTCTTT. It translates to CATSDRNTEAFF.

The V call is TRBV7-9, the J call TRBJ2-5, with D perhaps TRBD1 (6 bases). There are 15 residues in the CDR3. Trimming took off 5 bases at V and 0 bases at J, with 13 bases between the two ends. CDR1 SEHNR and CDR2 FQNEAQ come from the germline V gene (reference sequence). The CDR3 is CASSPPDRHQETQYF. DNA of the CDR3: TGTGCCAGCAGCCCCCCGGACAGACACCAAGAGACCCAGTACTTC.

The rearrangement joins TRBV6-2 or TRBV6-3 to TRBJ2-7, with 7 nucleotides matching TRBD1. The CDR3 length is 16 residues. CDR1 is MNHEY, CDR2 SVGEGT, per germline. V was clipped by 2 bases and J by 4 bases; unmatched bases: 11. CDR3 nucleotides: TGTGCCAGCAGTTACCCCACCGAGACAGGGAAGTACGAGCAGTACGTC. Amino acids: CASSYPTETGKYEQYV.

The chain is built from TRBV6-5 and TRBJ1-4; D remains unclear. The CDR3 length is 15 residues. The V gene's germline CDR1 is MNHEY and CDR2 SVGAGI. Trimming stripped 0 bases from V and 1 base from J, with 6 bases between. In DNA, the CDR3 is TGTGCCAGCAGTTACTCTGAGGGAACTAATGAAAAACTGTTTTTT. Its protein is CASSYSEGTNEKLFF.

This clonotype was seen a handful of times. The V and J genes are TRBV5-1 and TRBJ1-5; 9 bases are shared with TRBD1. The CDR3 consists of 14 residues. Germline CDR1 SGHRS, CDR2 YFSETQ. With V trimmed by 1 base and J by 6 bases, 2 bases remained unmatched. The CDR3 loop reads CASSLTGGGQPQHF. Here the CDR3 DNA reads TGCGCCAGCAGCTTGACAGGGGGCGGTCAGCCCCAGCATTTT.

The rearrangement joins TRBV25-1 to TRBJ1-3; no definite D call. The CDR3 contains 17 residues. Trimming stripped 2 bases from V and 0 bases from J, with 14 bases between. The germline V gene has CDR1 MGHDK and CDR2 SYGVNS. The CDR3 loop reads CASSETEQATSGNTIYF. For the CDR3, the DNA is TGTGCCAGCAGTGAAACGGAGCAGGCTACCTCTGGAAACACCATATATTTT.

The chain uses TRBV19 and TRBJ1-2; D may be TRBD1 (5 bases). The V end was cut by 6 bases, the J end by 8 bases, with 25 bases between. This CDR3 is built from 16 residues. The germline V gene has CDR1 LNHDA and CDR2 SQIVND (reference sequence). CDR3 region: CASSMTGTLDSYGYTF. CDR3 coding DNA: TGTGCCAGTAGCATGACCGGGACTTTGGATTCCTACGGCTACACCTTC. The full variable domain, with the rest looked up from reference TRBV19 and TRBJ1-2, is DGGITQSPKYLFRKEGQNVTLSCEQNLNHDAMYWYRQDPGQGLRLIYYSQIVNDFQKGDIAEGYSVSREKKESFPLTVTSAQKNPTAFYLCASSMTGTLDSYGYTFGSGTRLTVV.

This chain connects TRBV28 to TRBJ2-1, with D uncertain. Germline V lookup: CDR1 MDHEN, CDR2 SYDVKM. V lost 4 bases, J lost 9 bases, and 7 bases lay in between. The CDR3 runs 11 residues. The CDR3 reads CASSYIVEQFF. Written as DNA, the CDR3 is TGTGCCAGCAGTTACATTGTTGAGCAGTTCTTC.

The chain employs TRBV2 and TRBJ1-1, with TRBD1 matching 7 bases. From germline, CDR1 is SNHLY and CDR2 FYNNEI. The CDR3 contains 12 residues. V was clipped by 5 bases and J by 8 bases; unmatched bases: 5. CDR3 amino acids: CASSQDRFEAFF. The CDR3 DNA is TGTGCCAGCAGTCAGGACAGGTTCGAAGCTTTCTTT.

The table lists this clonotype with a few counts. This rearrangement joins TRBV4-3 to TRBJ1-6; D remains ambiguous. The CDR3 runs to 15 residues. CDR1 LGHNA and CDR2 YSLEER come from the germline V gene. V lost 3 bases, J lost 0 bases, and 6 bases lay in between. The CDR3 DNA reads TGCGCCAGCAGCCACCCAAGCTCCTATAATTCACCCCTCCACTTT. Protein sequence: CASSHPSSYNSPLHF.

V and J are TRBV15 and TRBJ1-5; weak D call: TRBD1 (6 bases). The CDR3 loop spans 19 amino acids. The germline gives CDR1 LNHNV, CDR2 YYDKDF (reference sequence). Between the trimmed V and J ends, which lost 5 bases and 0 bases, there was a span of 23 bases. In DNA, the CDR3 is TGTGCCACCAGCGGGGACTACAACAGGGAAGGGATTAGCAATCAGCCCCAGCATTTT. Translating it yields CATSGDYNREGISNQPQHF.

This chain links TRBV4-1 with TRBJ2-5; possible D gene TRBD2, 5 bases. CDR3 length equals 14 residues. Germline CDR1 is MGHRA and CDR2 is YSYEKL. Trimming cost V 3 bases and J 2 bases, with 10 bases left between them. CDR3 amino acids: CASSQTGLQETQYF. CDR3 nucleotides: TGCGCCAGCAGCCAGACCGGACTGCAAGAGACCCAGTACTTC.

The chain combines TRBV6-5 with TRBJ1-2; possibly TRBD1 for D (6 bases). V was shortened by 0 bases and J by 4 bases, with 9 bases between the two germline ends. The CDR3 sequence is 14 residues long. Germline loops: CDR1 MNHEY, CDR2 SVGAGI. The CDR3 bases are TGTGCCAGCAGTTACTCCTTACAGGGCTATGGCTACACCTTC. Protein: CASSYSLQGYGYTF.

This clonotype appeared a single time. The chain combines TRBV7-9 with TRBJ2-7, with D possibly TRBD2 on 6 matching bases. The CDR3 has 13 amino acids. CDR1 SEHNR and CDR2 FQNEAQ come from the germline V gene (reference sequence). With 4 bases removed from V and 3 bases from J, the gap between germline ends came to 10 bases. CDR3 region: CASSSPGGYEQYV. The CDR3 DNA reads TGTGCCAGCAGCTCCCCCGGGGGCTACGAGCAGTACGTC.